Presented here are 26 T cell receptor beta chains from one specimen sequenced in a study of shared clonotypes between healthy human individuals. Clones were sequenced by immunoSEQ multiplex PCR, and TCRdb holds only the in-frame ones, with some missing. The sample lists about 580,000 clones, roughly 98% seen once, with 0.3% in the top ten. It was CD45RO-negative cells, positively selected for CCR7, that made up naive CD8 cells, with terminally differentiated effector memory CD45RA+ cells excluded. The sequenced material came from naive CD8+ T cells sorted from blood. The receptors originated from a man aged 25-45 years in good health.

The chain links TRBV10-3 to TRBJ2-5, with D maybe TRBD1 (5 bases). CDR1 ENHRY and CDR2 SYGVKD come from the germline V gene. V lost 8 bases and J 3 bases, leaving 13 bases between the germline ends. This CDR3 contains 13 residues. This CDR3 reads CAISDSFEETQYF. CDR3 DNA: TGTGCCATCTCAGACAGTTTCGAAGAGACCCAGTACTTC.

Regarding this clone: The junction does not match germline at one end; this may be a read error. J is TRBJ2-1 and V is TRBV2; D is undetermined. This CDR3 region has 10 residues. Germline assignment: CDR1 SNHLY and CDR2 FYNNEI. The CDR3 spells CASSAADELF. The CDR3 DNA sequence: TGTGCCAGCAGTGCGGCTGACGAACTCTTC.

The chain uses TRBV2 and TRBJ2-3; D is uncertain. Germline assignment: CDR1 SNHLY and CDR2 FYNNEI. The CDR3 is 14 residues long. V was clipped by 3 bases and J by 6 bases, with 13 bases between them. This CDR3 is CASSDGLSSDTQYF. CDR3 in DNA: TGTGCCAGCAGTGACGGCCTATCCTCCGATACGCAGTATTTT.

The chain links TRBV20-1 to TRBJ2-7; 7 bases are a match to TRBD2. Germline V gene sequence: CDR1 DFQATT, CDR2 SNEGSKA (reference sequence). The V and J ends lost 6 bases and 6 bases, in that order; junction bases with no gene match: 5. The CDR3 length is 11 residues. CDR3 protein: CSARTSGEQYF. The CDR3 nucleotides are TGCAGTGCAAGGACTAGTGGCGAGCAGTACTTC.

The chain joins TRBV6-1 to TRBJ1-1; D uncertain. The CDR3 sequence is 12 residues long. CDR1 MNHNS and CDR2 SASEGT come from the germline V gene. Trimming took off 6 bases at V and 2 bases at J, with 7 bases between the two ends. CDR3 nucleotides: TGTGCCAGCAGGGAGGGTAACACTGAAGCTTTCTTT. This sequence encodes CASREGNTEAFF.

The chain couples TRBV28 to TRBJ2-7, with a possible D match to TRBD1 (5 bases). Trimming took 7 bases from V and 3 from J, leaving 22 bases between them. Germline-derived CDR1 and CDR2 are MDHEN and SYDVKM. The CDR3 contains 16 residues. The chain's CDR3 is CASTIQPQGSLYEQYF. The CDR3 DNA sequence: TGTGCCAGCACCATCCAACCCCAGGGCTCCCTCTACGAGCAGTACTTC. The whole variable domain, filled in from reference TRBV28 and TRBJ2-7, reads DVKVTQSSRYLVKRTGEKVFLECVQDMDHENMFWYRQDPGLGLRLIYFSYDVKMKEKGDIPEGYSVSREKKERFSLILESASTNQTSMYLCASTIQPQGSLYEQYFGPGTRLTVT.

The CDR3: CASSSTLTGVNDEAFF. The DNA for the CDR3 is TGCGCCAGCAGCTCCACCCTCACAGGGGTCAATGATGAAGCTTTCTTT. This sequence joins TRBV5-1 and TRBJ1-1; 7 bases agree with TRBD1. Germline CDR1 and CDR2: SGHRS and YFSETQ. The ends lost 3 bases at V and 7 bases at J; junction bases unmatched: 15. This CDR3 has 16 residues. The whole variable domain, remainder taken from reference TRBV5-1 and TRBJ1-1, is KAGVTQTPRYLIKTRGQQVTLSCSPISGHRSVSWYQQTPGQGLQFLFEYFSETQRNKGNFPGRFSGRQFSNSRSEMNVSTLELGDSALYLCASSSTLTGVNDEAFFGQGTRLTVV.

The chain combines TRBV9 with TRBJ2-5; 7 bases align to TRBD1. The J segment lost 4 bases and the V segment lost 0 bases, leaving 6 bases of the junction unmatched. The CDR3 is made up of 15 amino acids. CDR1 is SGDLS and CDR2 is YYNGEE in the germline V gene. In nucleotides, the CDR3 is TGTGCCAGCAGCGTAGTAGGGGGCGCGGGAGAGACCCAGTACTTC. Translating gives CASSVVGGAGETQYF.

Comment on this clone: This sample includes further DNA sequences coding for the same CDR3. The chain carries TRBV7-9 and TRBJ2-7; D is unresolved. Per the germline V gene, CDR1 is SEHNR and CDR2 is FQNEAQ (reference sequence). The ends were cut back, 3 bases at V and 3 bases at J, with 6 bases in the middle. The CDR3 runs 12 residues. CDR3 amino acids: CASSLSSYEQYF. The CDR3 DNA follows: TGTGCCAGCAGCTTGTCTAGCTACGAGCAGTACTTC.

The rearrangement uses TRBV10-2 and TRBJ1-1, with D unresolved. The V gene lost 1 base and the J gene lost 1 base, with 10 bases spanning the gap. The CDR3 has 15 residues. Germline V gene lookup returns CDR1 WSHSY and CDR2 SAAADI. This CDR3 reads CASSELGPSNTEAFF. CDR3 sequence (DNA): TGCGCCAGCAGTGAGTTGGGTCCTTCGAACACTGAAGCTTTCTTT.

The chain couples TRBV28 to TRBJ2-7; the D gene is possibly TRBD2 (6 bases). The CDR3 loop spans 14 amino acids. Trimming left V 6 bases short and J 0 bases short, with 12 bases between. In germline, CDR1 is MDHEN, CDR2 SYDVKM. The CDR3: CASRKRAASYEQYF. The CDR3 nucleotides read TGTGCCAGCAGAAAGCGGGCAGCCTCCTACGAGCAGTACTTC.

CDR3 bases: TGTGCCTGGAGTGTTTTGAACAGCGGATACACTAACTATGGCTACACCTTC. This sequence encodes CAWSVLNSGYTNYGYTF. The chain employs TRBV30 and TRBJ1-2; no clear D. There are 17 residues in the CDR3. Germline V gene sequence: CDR1 GTSNPN, CDR2 SVGIG (reference sequence). V lost 0 bases and J 0 bases, leaving 17 bases between the germline ends.

The chain is built from TRBV5-1 and TRBJ2-7; 8 bases line up with TRBD1. Germline CDR1 reads SGHRS; CDR2 reads YFSETQ. V was pared by 4 bases and J by 0 bases, with 9 bases of the junction left unmatched. CDR3 length: 16 residues. The CDR3 DNA is TGCGCCAGCAGCCCCCCAGGGGGCTGGAGCTCCTACGAGCAGTACTTC. Protein product: CASSPPGGWSSYEQYF.

The CDR3 loop is CAWSSAGPDEQYF. As DNA, the CDR3 is TGTGCCTGGAGTAGTGCAGGGCCCGACGAGCAGTACTTC. This chain joins TRBV30 and TRBJ2-7; D may be TRBD1 (5 bases). Germline-derived CDR1 and CDR2 are GTSNPN and SVGIG (reference sequence). The CDR3 is 13 amino acids. The V gene lost 2 bases and the J gene lost 5 bases, with 13 bases spanning the gap.

The V gene is TRBV5-5, the J gene TRBJ2-3; tentatively, D is TRBD1 or TRBD2 (6 bases each). CDR1 and CDR2 (germline): SGHKS, YYEKEE (reference sequence). The CDR3 totals 15 residues. V shed 1 base and J shed 2 bases, with 11 bases lying between them. The CDR3 loop reads CASSLQRGHTDTQYF. The CDR3 DNA sequence: TGTGCCAGCAGCTTGCAACGGGGGCACACAGATACGCAGTATTTT.

The V gene is TRBV28, the J gene TRBJ1-2, with D possibly matching TRBD1 (5 bases). The CDR3 is made up of 14 amino acids. The V end was cut by 2 bases, the J end by 4 bases, with 11 bases between. Germline values: CDR1 MDHEN, CDR2 SYDVKM. CDR3 sequence (DNA): TGTGCCAGCAGTTTAAGGCAGGGACGCTATGGCTACACCTTC. It codes for CASSLRQGRYGYTF.

The chain couples TRBV5-1 to TRBJ2-1; D might be TRBD2 (6 bases). Germline V gene sequence: CDR1 SGHRS, CDR2 YFSETQ. The CDR3 extends over 15 amino acids. Trimming pared 1 base from V and 8 bases from J, leaving 16 bases between. DNA of the CDR3: TGCGCCAGCAGCTTGAACCCCACTAGCAGCCATGAGCAGTTCTTC. Its protein product is CASSLNPTSSHEQFF.

This chain links TRBV6-1 with TRBJ2-2, with no clear D. This CDR3 is 16 amino acids long. Deletions cut 4 bases from V and 0 bases from J, with 12 bases between. Germline V gene sequence: CDR1 MNHNS, CDR2 SASEGT. The CDR3 sequence is CASSALDGANTGELFF. DNA for the CDR3: TGTGCCAGCAGTGCCCTGGATGGCGCGAACACCGGGGAGCTGTTTTTT.

The CDR3 loop is CASSALAGGYNEQFF. DNA of the CDR3: TGTGCCAGCAGCGCGCTAGCGGGGGGCTACAATGAGCAGTTCTTC. This chain links TRBV7-9 with TRBJ2-1; 11 bases are shared with TRBD2. Germline values: CDR1 SEHNR, CDR2 FQNEAQ (reference sequence). CDR3 size: 15 residues. The V segment lost 5 bases and the J segment 3 bases; nucleotides outside the gene matches: 3.

The genes are TRBV4-3 and TRBJ2-7; the match to TRBD2 covers 7 bases. V lost 0 bases to trimming and J lost 2 bases; unmatched junction nucleotides: 4. The CDR3 extends over 15 amino acids. The germline gives CDR1 LGHNA, CDR2 YSLEER. The chain's CDR3 is CASSQEWGGAYEQYF. The CDR3 nucleotides read TGCGCCAGCAGCCAAGAGTGGGGGGGAGCCTACGAGCAGTACTTC.

CDR3 residues: CASSLQGFHEQYF. In nucleotides, the CDR3 is TGTGCCAGCAGTTTACAGGGGTTCCACGAGCAGTACTTC. This chain links TRBV6-6 with TRBJ2-7, with TRBD1 matching over 7 bases. Germline values: CDR1 MNHNY, CDR2 SVGAGI (reference sequence). With 4 bases clipped from V and 5 bases from J, the junction kept 5 bases outside the gene matches. The CDR3 is made up of 13 amino acids.

The chain combines TRBV11-2 with TRBJ2-3, with 9 bases matching TRBD1. Germline CDR1 is SGHAT and CDR2 is FQNNGV. The V gene end was trimmed by 5 bases and the J gene end by 1 base; junction bases not matched to a gene: 16. The length of the CDR3 is 19 residues. CDR3 residues: CASSRHPYRGREGTDTQYF. CDR3 sequence (DNA): TGTGCCAGCAGCCGCCACCCTTACAGGGGGCGCGAGGGCACAGATACGCAGTATTTT.

The rearrangement links TRBV7-2 to TRBJ1-5; perhaps TRBD1 as D (6 bases). V lost 1 base and J lost 6, with 10 bases in between. This CDR3 is 14 amino acids long. CDR1 is SGHTA, CDR2 FQGNSA, per germline. CDR3 sequence (DNA): TGTGCCAGCAGCTTAGGGACAGTTTTTCAGCCCCAGCATTTT. It codes for CASSLGTVFQPQHF.

This sequence joins TRBV28 and TRBJ1-3; D remains unclear. Germline V gives CDR1 MDHEN, CDR2 SYDVKM. Between the trimmed V and J ends, which lost 6 bases and 8 bases, there was a span of 11 bases. This CDR3 has 12 amino acids. The chain's CDR3 is CASSYSGDTIYF. The CDR3 DNA is TGTGCCAGCAGCTATTCTGGGGACACCATATATTTT.

The chain recombines TRBV11-2 with TRBJ2-7; the D is unclear. Between the trimmed V and J ends, which lost 7 bases and 5 bases, there was a span of 18 bases. This CDR3 is built from 14 residues. Germline V gives CDR1 SGHAT, CDR2 FQNNGV. The CDR3 nucleotides read TGTGCCAGCACCTTGGAGCCGTTTAGCAACGAGCAGTACTTC. It yields the protein CASTLEPFSNEQYF. Full variable domain (rest looked up from reference TRBV11-2 and TRBJ2-7): EAGVAQSPRYKIIEKRQSVAFWCNPISGHATLYWYQQILGQGPKLLIQFQNNGVVDDSQLPKDRFSAERLKGVDSTLKIQPAKLEDSAVYLCASTLEPFSNEQYFGPGTRLTVT.

The chain couples TRBV7-8 to TRBJ2-7; D is tentatively TRBD1 or TRBD2 (5 bases each). Deletions cut 1 base from V and 5 bases from J, with 18 bases between. This CDR3 is 16 amino acids long. Germline CDR1 reads SGHVS; CDR2 reads FQNEAQ. The DNA for the CDR3 is TGTGCCAGCAGCTTAGGGACCCGGGGACGAGGAGACGAGCAGTACTTC. It encodes CASSLGTRGRGDEQYF.